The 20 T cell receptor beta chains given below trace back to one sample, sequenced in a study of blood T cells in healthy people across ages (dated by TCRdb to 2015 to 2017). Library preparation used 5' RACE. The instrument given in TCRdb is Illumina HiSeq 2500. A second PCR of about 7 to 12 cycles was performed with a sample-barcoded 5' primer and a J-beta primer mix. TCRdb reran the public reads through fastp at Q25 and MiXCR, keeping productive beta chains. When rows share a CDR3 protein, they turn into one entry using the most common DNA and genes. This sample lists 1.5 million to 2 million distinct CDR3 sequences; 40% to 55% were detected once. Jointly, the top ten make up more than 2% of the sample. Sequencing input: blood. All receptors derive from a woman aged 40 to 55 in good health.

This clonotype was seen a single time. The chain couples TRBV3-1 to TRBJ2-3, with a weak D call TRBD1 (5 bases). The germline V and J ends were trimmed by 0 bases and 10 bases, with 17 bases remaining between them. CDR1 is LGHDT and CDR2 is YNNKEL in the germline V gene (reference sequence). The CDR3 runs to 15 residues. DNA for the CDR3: TGTGCCAGCAGCCAAGAAGGGGTCGTGGGGTCTGCGCAGTATTTT. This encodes CASSQEGVVGSAQYF.

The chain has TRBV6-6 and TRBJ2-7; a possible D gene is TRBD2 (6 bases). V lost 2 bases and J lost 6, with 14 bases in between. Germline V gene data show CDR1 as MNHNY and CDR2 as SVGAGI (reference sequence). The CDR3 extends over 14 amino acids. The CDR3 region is CASSYVSSAVEQYF. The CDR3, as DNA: TGTGCCAGCAGTTACGTCTCTAGCGCCGTCGAGCAGTACTTC.

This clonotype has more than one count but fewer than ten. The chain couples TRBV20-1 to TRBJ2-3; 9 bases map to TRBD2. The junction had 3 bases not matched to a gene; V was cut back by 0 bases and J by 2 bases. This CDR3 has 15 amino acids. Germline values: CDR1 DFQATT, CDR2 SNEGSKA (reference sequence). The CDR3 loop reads CSARDSSGVTDTQYF. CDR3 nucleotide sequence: TGCAGTGCTAGAGACTCTAGCGGGGTCACAGATACGCAGTATTTT.

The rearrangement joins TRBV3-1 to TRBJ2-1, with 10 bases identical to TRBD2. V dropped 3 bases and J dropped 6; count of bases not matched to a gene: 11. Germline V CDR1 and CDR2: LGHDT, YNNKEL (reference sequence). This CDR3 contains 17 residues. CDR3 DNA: TGTGCCAGCAGCCAGGGTCTACCGGGACTAGCGCGCAATGAGCAGTTCTTC. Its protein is CASSQGLPGLARNEQFF.

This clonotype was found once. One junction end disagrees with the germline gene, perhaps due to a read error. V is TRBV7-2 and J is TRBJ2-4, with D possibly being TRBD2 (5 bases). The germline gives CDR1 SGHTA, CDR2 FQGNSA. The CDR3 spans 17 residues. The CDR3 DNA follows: TGTGCCAGCAGTTTAGAGGGCGCCTACCAAGCCAAAAACATTCAGTACTTC. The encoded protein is CASSLEGAYQAKNIQYF.

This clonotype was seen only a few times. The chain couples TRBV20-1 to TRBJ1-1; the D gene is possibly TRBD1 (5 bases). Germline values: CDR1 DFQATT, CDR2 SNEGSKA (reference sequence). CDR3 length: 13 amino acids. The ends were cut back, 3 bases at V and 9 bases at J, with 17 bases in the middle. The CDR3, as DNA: TGCAGTGCTAGTGCGGACATTCGGGCAAAAGCTTTCTTT. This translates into CSASADIRAKAFF.

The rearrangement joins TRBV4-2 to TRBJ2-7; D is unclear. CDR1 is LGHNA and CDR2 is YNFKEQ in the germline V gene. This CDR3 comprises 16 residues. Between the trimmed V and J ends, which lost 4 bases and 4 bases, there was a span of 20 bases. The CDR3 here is CASSPTRLYPPYEQYF. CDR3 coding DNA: TGTGCCAGCAGCCCCACGCGTCTTTATCCACCATACGAGCAGTACTTC.

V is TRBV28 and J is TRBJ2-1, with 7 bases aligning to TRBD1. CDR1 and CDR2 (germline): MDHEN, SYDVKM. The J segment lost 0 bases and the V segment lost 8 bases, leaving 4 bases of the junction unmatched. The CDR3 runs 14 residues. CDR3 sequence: CASQDRSSYNEQFF. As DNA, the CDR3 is TGTGCCAGCCAGGACAGGAGCTCCTACAATGAGCAGTTCTTC.

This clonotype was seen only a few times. Written as DNA, the CDR3 is TGCAGTGTTTTTCGCCCTGCGGTTCTCTCCTATGGCTACACCTTC. Protein product: CSVFRPAVLSYGYTF. The J gene is TRBJ1-2, the V gene TRBV20-1, with D hard to call. The V and J ends lost 7 bases and 4 bases respectively, with 22 bases between them. CDR3 length equals 15 residues. The germline V gene encodes CDR1 DFQATT and CDR2 SNEGSKA (reference sequence).

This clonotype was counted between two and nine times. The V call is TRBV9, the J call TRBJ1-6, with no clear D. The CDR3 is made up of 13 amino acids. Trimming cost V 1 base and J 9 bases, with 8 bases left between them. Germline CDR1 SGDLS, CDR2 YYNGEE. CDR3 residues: CASSVTAGSPLHF. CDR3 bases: TGTGCCAGCAGCGTAACAGCGGGTTCACCCCTCCACTTT.

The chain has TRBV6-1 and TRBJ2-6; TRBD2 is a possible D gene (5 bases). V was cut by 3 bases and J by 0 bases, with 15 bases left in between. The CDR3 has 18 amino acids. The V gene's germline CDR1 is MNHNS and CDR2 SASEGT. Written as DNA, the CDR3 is TGTGCCAGCAGTGACGGGGTACTCTTAAGCTCTGGGGCCAACGTCCTGACTTTC. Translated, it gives CASSDGVLLSSGANVLTF.

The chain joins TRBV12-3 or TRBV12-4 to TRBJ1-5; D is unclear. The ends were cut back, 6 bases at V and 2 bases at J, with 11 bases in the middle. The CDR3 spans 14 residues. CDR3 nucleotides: TGTGCCAGCAGACGGTCCGGGGGCAATCAGCCCCAGCATTTT. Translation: CASRRSGGNQPQHF.

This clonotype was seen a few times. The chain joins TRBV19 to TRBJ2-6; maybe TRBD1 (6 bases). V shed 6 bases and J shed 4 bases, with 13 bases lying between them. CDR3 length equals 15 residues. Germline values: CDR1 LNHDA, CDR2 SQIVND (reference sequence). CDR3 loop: CASRKTGSGANVLTF. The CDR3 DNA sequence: TGTGCCAGTAGAAAAACAGGGTCCGGGGCCAACGTCCTGACTTTC.

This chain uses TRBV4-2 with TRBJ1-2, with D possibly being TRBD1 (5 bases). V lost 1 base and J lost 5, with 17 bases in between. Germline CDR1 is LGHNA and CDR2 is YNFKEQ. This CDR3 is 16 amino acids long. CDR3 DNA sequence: TGTGCCAGCAGCCAAGCTAGCGAGGGGCTATTATATGGCTACACCTTC. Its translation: CASSQASEGLLYGYTF.

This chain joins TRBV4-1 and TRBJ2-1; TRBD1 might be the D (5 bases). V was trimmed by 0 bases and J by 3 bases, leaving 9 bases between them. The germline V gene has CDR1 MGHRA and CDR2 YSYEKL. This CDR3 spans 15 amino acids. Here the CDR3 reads CASSQDRTRYNEQFF. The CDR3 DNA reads TGCGCCAGCAGCCAAGACAGGACACGCTACAATGAGCAGTTCTTC.

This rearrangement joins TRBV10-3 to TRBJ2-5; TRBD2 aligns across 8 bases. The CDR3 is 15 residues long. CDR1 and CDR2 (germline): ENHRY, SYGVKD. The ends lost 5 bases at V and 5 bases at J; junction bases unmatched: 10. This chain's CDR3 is CAISHHTGGVETQYF. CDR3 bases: TGTGCCATCAGTCACCACACGGGGGGGGTTGAGACCCAGTACTTC.

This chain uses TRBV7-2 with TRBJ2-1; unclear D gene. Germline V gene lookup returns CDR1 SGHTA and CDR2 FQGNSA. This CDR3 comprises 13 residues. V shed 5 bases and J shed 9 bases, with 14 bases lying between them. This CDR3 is CASSQIPTGEQFF. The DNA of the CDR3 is TGTGCCAGCAGCCAGATACCGACGGGTGAGCAGTTCTTC.

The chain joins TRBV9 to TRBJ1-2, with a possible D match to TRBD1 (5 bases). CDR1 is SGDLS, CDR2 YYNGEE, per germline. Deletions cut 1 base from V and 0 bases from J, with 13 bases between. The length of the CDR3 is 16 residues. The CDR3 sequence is CASSVSRGGTNYGYTF. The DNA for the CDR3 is TGTGCCAGCAGCGTATCACGGGGGGGTACTAACTATGGCTACACCTTC.

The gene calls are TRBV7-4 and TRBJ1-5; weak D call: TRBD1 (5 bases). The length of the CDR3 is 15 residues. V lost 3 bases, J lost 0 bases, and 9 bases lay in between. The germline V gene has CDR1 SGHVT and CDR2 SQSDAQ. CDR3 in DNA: TGTGCCAGCAGCTTCTACAGGAATAGCAATCAGCCCCAGCATTTT. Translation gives CASSFYRNSNQPQHF.

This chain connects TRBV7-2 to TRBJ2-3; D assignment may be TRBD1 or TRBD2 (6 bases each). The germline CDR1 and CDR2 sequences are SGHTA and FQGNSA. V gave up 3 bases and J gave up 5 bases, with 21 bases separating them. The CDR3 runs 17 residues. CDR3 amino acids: CASSLEGARGEEDTQYF. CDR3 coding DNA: TGTGCCAGCAGCTTGGAAGGCGCTAGGGGGGAGGAAGATACGCAGTATTTT.